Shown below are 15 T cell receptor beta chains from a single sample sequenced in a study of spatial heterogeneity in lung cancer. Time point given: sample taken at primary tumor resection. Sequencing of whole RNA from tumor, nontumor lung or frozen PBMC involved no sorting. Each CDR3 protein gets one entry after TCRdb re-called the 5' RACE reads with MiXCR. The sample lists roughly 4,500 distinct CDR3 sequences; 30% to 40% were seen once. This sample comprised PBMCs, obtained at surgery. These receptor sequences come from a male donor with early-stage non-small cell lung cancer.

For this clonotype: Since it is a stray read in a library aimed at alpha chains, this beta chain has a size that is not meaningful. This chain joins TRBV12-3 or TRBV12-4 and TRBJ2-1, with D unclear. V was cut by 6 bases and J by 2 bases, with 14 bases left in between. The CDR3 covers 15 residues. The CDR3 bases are TGTGCCAGCAGCCCTCCCGGTTCTGCCTACAATGAGCAGTTCTTC. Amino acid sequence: CASSPPGSAYNEQFF.

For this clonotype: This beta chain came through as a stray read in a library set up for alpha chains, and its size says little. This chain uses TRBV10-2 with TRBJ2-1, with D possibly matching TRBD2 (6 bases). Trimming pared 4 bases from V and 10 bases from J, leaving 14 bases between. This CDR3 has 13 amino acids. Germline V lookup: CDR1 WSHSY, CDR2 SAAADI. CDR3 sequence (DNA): TGCGCCAGCAGTGGGACTACTCAAGGCGAGCAGTTCTTC. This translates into CASSGTTQGEQFF.

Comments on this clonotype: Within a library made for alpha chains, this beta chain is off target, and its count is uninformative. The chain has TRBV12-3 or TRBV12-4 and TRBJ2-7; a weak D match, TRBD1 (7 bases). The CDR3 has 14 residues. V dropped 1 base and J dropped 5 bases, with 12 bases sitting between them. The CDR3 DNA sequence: TGTGCCAGCAGTTTAGGGCAGGGGGGCGACGAGCAGTACTTC. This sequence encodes CASSLGQGGDEQYF.

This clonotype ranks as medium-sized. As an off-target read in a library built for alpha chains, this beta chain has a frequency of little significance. The CDR3 nucleotides are TGTGCCAGCAGTATGATTCGGGAGCAGTTCTTC. Translated: CASSMIREQFF. The gene calls are TRBV2 and TRBJ2-1, with D unresolved. Germline CDR1 reads SNHLY; CDR2 reads FYNNEI. The ends were cut back, 5 bases at V and 10 bases at J, with 9 bases in the middle. The CDR3 contains 11 residues.

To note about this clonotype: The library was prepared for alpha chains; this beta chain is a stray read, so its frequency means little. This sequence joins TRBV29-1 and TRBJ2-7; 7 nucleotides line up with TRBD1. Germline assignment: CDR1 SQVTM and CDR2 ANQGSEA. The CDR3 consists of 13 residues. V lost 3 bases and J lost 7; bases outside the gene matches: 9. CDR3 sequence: CSVDGDSGWEQYF. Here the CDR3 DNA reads TGCAGCGTTGATGGGGACAGCGGATGGGAGCAGTACTTC.

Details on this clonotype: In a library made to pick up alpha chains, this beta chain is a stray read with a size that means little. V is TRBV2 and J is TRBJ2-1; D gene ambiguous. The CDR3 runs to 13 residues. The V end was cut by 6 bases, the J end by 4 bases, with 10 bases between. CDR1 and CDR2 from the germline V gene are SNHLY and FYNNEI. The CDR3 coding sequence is TGTGCCAGCAGAAGGACGGATTACAATGAGCAGTTCTTC. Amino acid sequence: CASRRTDYNEQFF.

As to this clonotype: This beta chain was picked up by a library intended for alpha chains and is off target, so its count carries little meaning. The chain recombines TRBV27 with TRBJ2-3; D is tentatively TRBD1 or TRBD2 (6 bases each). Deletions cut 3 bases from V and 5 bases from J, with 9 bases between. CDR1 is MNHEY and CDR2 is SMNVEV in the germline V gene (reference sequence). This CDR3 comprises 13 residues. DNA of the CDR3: TGTGCCAGCAGTTTTAGGGGGGAAGATACGCAGTATTTT. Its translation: CASSFRGEDTQYF.

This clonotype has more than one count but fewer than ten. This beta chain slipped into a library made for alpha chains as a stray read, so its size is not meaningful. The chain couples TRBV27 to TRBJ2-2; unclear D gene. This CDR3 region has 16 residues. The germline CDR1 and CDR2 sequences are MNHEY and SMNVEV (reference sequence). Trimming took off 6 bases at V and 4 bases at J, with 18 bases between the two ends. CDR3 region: CASSQSASPLTGELFF. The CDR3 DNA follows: TGTGCCAGCAGCCAGAGCGCCTCCCCGCTCACCGGGGAGCTGTTTTTT.

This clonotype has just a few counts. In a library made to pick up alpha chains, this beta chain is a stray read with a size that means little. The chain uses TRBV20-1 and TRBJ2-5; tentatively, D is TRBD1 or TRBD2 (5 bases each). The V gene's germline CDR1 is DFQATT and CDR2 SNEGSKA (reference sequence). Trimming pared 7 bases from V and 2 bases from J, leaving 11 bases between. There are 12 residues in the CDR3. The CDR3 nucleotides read TGCAGTGGAGGGGCAGGACAAGAGACCCAGTACTTC. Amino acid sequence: CSGGAGQETQYF.

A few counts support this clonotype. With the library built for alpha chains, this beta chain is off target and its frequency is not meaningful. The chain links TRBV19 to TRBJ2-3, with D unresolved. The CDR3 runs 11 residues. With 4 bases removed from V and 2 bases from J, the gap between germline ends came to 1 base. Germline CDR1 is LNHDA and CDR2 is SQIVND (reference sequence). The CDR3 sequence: CASSNTDTQYF. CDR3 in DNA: TGTGCCAGTAGTAACACAGATACGCAGTATTTT.

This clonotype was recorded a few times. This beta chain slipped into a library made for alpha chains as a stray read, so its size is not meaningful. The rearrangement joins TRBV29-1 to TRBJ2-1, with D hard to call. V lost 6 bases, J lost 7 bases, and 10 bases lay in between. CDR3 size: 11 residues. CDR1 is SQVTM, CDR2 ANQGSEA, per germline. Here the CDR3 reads CSVSLRNEQFF. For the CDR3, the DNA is TGCAGCGTGAGCCTCAGGAATGAGCAGTTCTTC.

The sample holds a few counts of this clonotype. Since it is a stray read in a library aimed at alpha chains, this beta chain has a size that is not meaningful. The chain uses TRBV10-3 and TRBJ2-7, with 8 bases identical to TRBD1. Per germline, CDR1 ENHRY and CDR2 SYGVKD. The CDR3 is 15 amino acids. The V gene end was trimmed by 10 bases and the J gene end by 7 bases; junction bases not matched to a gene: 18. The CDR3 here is CATGPADRALGEQYF. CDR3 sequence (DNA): TGTGCCACGGGACCCGCGGACAGGGCGCTCGGAGAGCAGTACTTC.

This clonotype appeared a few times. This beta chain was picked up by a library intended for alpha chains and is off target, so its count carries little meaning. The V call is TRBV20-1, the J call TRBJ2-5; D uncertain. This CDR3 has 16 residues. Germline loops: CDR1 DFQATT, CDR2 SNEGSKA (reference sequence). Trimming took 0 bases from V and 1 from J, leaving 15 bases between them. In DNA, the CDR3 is TGCAGTGCTAGAGATAATCACCAGAGCCCCCAAGAGACCCAGTACTTC. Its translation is CSARDNHQSPQETQYF.

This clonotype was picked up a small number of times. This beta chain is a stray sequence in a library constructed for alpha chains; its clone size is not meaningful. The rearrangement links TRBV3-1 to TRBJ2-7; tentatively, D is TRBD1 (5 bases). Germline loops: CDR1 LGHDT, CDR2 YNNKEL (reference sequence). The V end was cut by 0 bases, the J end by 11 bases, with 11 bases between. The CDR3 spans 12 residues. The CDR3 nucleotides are TGTGCCAGCAGCCAAGATCGACAGATCGAGTACTTC. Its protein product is CASSQDRQIEYF.

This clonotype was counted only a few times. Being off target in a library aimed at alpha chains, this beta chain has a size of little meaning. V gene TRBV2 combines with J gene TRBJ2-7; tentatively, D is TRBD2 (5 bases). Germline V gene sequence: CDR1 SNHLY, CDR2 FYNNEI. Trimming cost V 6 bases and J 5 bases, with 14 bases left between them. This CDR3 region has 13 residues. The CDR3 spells CASRPDYHNEQYF. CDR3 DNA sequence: TGTGCCAGCAGACCCGACTACCACAACGAGCAGTACTTC.